One and the same sample provided the 29 T cell receptor beta chains below, sequenced in a study of T cell repertoires in cytomegalovirus infection. Their antigens are not known. In TCRdb, the reads were re-called with MiXCR into one record per CDR3 protein. This table holds approximately 71,000 distinct CDR3 sequences, about 20% found once. The specimen was CD8+ T cells from cultured PBMCs, collected from culture after CMV antigen stimulation. These receptors were taken from a human donor in good health (CMV status not recorded). Some clones in this sample may be carry-over from other donors' samples.

J is TRBJ1-2 and V is TRBV24-1; 9 nucleotides agree with TRBD1. V was clipped by 9 bases and J by 8 bases; unmatched bases: 12. Germline V lookup: CDR1 KGHDR, CDR2 SFDVKD. There are 14 residues in the CDR3. The CDR3 nucleotides read TGTGCCACCGCCTACCTAGGACAGGGGAGAGGCTACACCTTC. The encoded protein is CATAYLGQGRGYTF.

The chain has TRBV7-2 and TRBJ2-3; D is perhaps TRBD1 (5 bases). Germline loops: CDR1 SGHTA, CDR2 FQGNSA. The CDR3 is made up of 16 amino acids. V was pared by 1 base and J by 3 bases, with 14 bases between. CDR3 sequence reads: CASSLGGWGPTDTQYF. The CDR3 region has the DNA TGTGCCAGCAGCTTAGGCGGATGGGGCCCAACAGATACGCAGTATTTT. Based on the CDR3 plus reference TRBV7-2 and TRBJ2-3, the full variable domain is GAGVSQSPSNKVTEKGKDVELRCDPISGHTALYWYRQSLGQGLEFLIYFQGNSAPDKSGLPSDRFSAERTGGSVSTLTIQRTQQEDSAVYLCASSLGGWGPTDTQYFGPGTRLTVL.

This clonotype was seen more than once but under ten times. This chain joins TRBV10-3 and TRBJ2-7; D may be TRBD1 (5 bases). Per the germline V gene, CDR1 is ENHRY and CDR2 is SYGVKD. The CDR3 runs to 12 residues. V gave up 3 bases and J gave up 6 bases, with 9 bases separating them. This CDR3 reads CAISDRVVEQYF. The CDR3 bases are TGTGCCATCAGTGACAGGGTCGTCGAGCAGTACTTC.

This clonotype was detected only a few times. The chain recombines TRBV7-9 with TRBJ2-1; no firm D call. V lost 8 bases to trimming and J lost 0 bases, with 20 bases between them. Per germline, CDR1 SEHNR and CDR2 FQNEAQ (reference sequence). The CDR3 is 17 amino acids. The CDR3 DNA reads TGTGCCAGCTCTCCTTCGGGCCACCCAAGCTCCTACAATGAGCAGTTCTTC. This gives the protein CASSPSGHPSSYNEQFF.

This clonotype was seen a handful of times. The chain recombines TRBV9 with TRBJ2-3; 8 nucleotides line up with TRBD2. The V and J ends lost 0 bases and 2 bases, in that order; junction bases with no gene match: 5. The CDR3 covers 16 residues. Germline V gene data show CDR1 as SGDLS and CDR2 as YYNGEE. Here the CDR3 reads CASSVERGGFTDTQYF. The DNA of the CDR3 is TGTGCCAGCAGCGTAGAACGCGGGGGGTTCACAGATACGCAGTATTTT. The variable domain in full, completed from reference TRBV9 and TRBJ2-3, reads DSGVTQTPKHLITATGQRVTLRCSPRSGDLSVYWYQQSLDQGLQFLIQYYNGEERAKGNILERFSAQQFPDLHSELNLSSLELGDSALYFCASSVERGGFTDTQYFGPGTRLTVL.

This clonotype was seen a few times. The chain couples TRBV4-1 to TRBJ1-2; TRBD1 might be the D (5 bases). The CDR3 is 13 residues long. Trimming left V 5 bases short and J 7 bases short, with 14 bases between. CDR1 MGHRA and CDR2 YSYEKL come from the germline V gene. CDR3 sequence: CASSWAYGTGYTF. The CDR3 bases are TGCGCCAGCAGCTGGGCCTACGGGACTGGCTACACCTTC.

This clonotype was seen only a few times. The J gene is TRBJ1-1, the V gene TRBV12-5; D not resolved. Germline CDR1 reads LGHNT; CDR2 reads FRNRAP. CDR3 length equals 11 residues. Trimming took off 4 bases at V and 6 bases at J, with 6 bases between the two ends. The CDR3 here is CASGSNAEAFF. The CDR3, as DNA: TGTGCTAGTGGTTCTAACGCTGAAGCTTTCTTT.

There are a few counts of this clonotype. The chain links TRBV7-9 to TRBJ1-6, with 7 nucleotides matching TRBD1. From germline, CDR1 is SEHNR and CDR2 FQNEAQ (reference sequence). The CDR3 is 15 residues long. With 6 bases clipped from V and 5 bases from J, the junction kept 7 bases outside the gene matches. DNA of the CDR3: TGTGCCAGCAGTTCTTCCGGGACAGATAATTCACCCCTCCACTTT. Translated, it gives CASSSSGTDNSPLHF.

V and J are TRBV7-2 and TRBJ2-2, with TRBD1 matching 8 bases. The CDR3 is 11 residues long. CDR1 and CDR2 from the germline V gene are SGHTA and FQGNSA. The ends lost 4 bases at V and 16 bases at J; junction bases unmatched: 5. The CDR3 DNA follows: TGTGCCAGCAGCTCAAGGACAGGGCCGTTTTTT. Protein sequence: CASSSRTGPFF.

This clonotype was picked up a small number of times. The V gene is TRBV24-1, the J gene TRBJ1-5; TRBD1 agrees at 12 bases. This CDR3 comprises 15 residues. V shed 6 bases and J 5 bases; nucleotides not matched to a gene: 4. From germline, CDR1 is KGHDR and CDR2 SFDVKD. The CDR3 DNA sequence: TGTGCCACCAGTCGAGGGACAGGGGGCTATCAGCCCCAGCATTTT. It encodes CATSRGTGGYQPQHF.

The CDR3 region has the DNA TGTGCCAGCAGCTTAGAGGGACAGTCCTACGAGCAGTACTTC. Translation gives CASSLEGQSYEQYF. J is TRBJ2-7 and V is TRBV11-2, with 7 bases fitting TRBD1. The V segment lost 0 bases and the J segment 1 base; nucleotides outside the gene matches: 0. Per germline, CDR1 SGHAT and CDR2 FQNNGV. CDR3 length equals 14 residues.

The chain is built from TRBV7-2 and TRBJ2-7, with TRBD2 as a possible D gene (7 bases). V shed 5 bases and J shed 2 bases, with 16 bases lying between them. CDR1 is SGHTA, CDR2 FQGNSA, per germline. The CDR3 sequence is 15 residues long. The CDR3 protein is CASSRRGGNTYEQYF. DNA for the CDR3: TGTGCCAGCAGCCGAAGGGGGGGTAACACCTACGAGCAGTACTTC.

The sample holds a few counts of this clonotype. V is TRBV20-1 and J is TRBJ1-2; 9 bases line up with TRBD1. CDR1 and CDR2 from the germline V gene are DFQATT and SNEGSKA (reference sequence). The CDR3 covers 15 residues. V lost 2 bases, J lost 1 base, and 5 bases stayed unmatched. For the CDR3, the DNA is TGCAGTGCTAGAACGACAGGGGGATTTAACTATGGCTACACCTTC. Its protein product is CSARTTGGFNYGYTF.

This clonotype appeared a few times. V is TRBV7-9 and J is TRBJ1-4; TRBD1 might be the D (6 bases). Between the trimmed V and J ends, which lost 3 bases and 5 bases, there was a span of 10 bases. Germline V gene lookup returns CDR1 SEHNR and CDR2 FQNEAQ (reference sequence). CDR3 length equals 14 residues. CDR3 sequence reads: CASSFEGENEKLFF. Here the CDR3 DNA reads TGTGCCAGCAGCTTTGAGGGGGAAAATGAAAAACTGTTTTTT. Full variable domain (outside the CDR3, taken from reference TRBV7-9 and TRBJ1-4): DTGVSQNPRHKITKRGQNVTFRCDPISEHNRLYWYRQTLGQGPEFLTYFQNEAQLEKSRLLSDRFSAERPKGSFSTLEIQRTEQGDSAMYLCASSFEGENEKLFFGSGTQLSVL.

The V call is TRBV14, the J call TRBJ1-1; TRBD1 might be the D (6 bases). Germline CDR1 reads SGHDN; CDR2 reads FVKESK. CDR3 length equals 15 residues. V was pared by 3 bases and J by 0 bases, with 11 bases between. This CDR3 is CASSHLDSMNTEAFF. The DNA of the CDR3 is TGTGCCAGCAGCCACCTGGACAGTATGAACACTGAAGCTTTCTTT.

There are a few counts of this clonotype. The CDR3 DNA reads as TGCAGTGCTAGAAGCAATGAGCAGTTCTTC. Its translation: CSARSNEQFF. This chain links TRBV20-1 with TRBJ2-1; D call uncertain. Germline lookup yields CDR1 DFQATT and CDR2 SNEGSKA (reference sequence). The V and J ends lost 2 bases and 6 bases respectively, with 2 bases between them. This CDR3 is 10 amino acids long.

This chain connects TRBV12-3 or TRBV12-4 to TRBJ1-2, with D maybe TRBD1 (5 bases). The CDR3 sequence is 13 residues long. V was clipped by 6 bases and J by 8 bases, with 16 bases between them. The CDR3 DNA reads as TGTGCCAGCAGCTTCGGTGGCAGGGAAGGCTACACCTTC. Translating it yields CASSFGGREGYTF.

The chain recombines TRBV24-1 with TRBJ2-1; the match to TRBD2 covers 15 bases. Germline lookup yields CDR1 KGHDR and CDR2 SFDVKD. The V segment lost 4 bases and the J segment 4 bases; nucleotides outside the gene matches: 1. The CDR3 consists of 16 residues. The CDR3: CATSEGLAGGYNEQFF. The CDR3 DNA is TGTGCCACCAGTGAGGGACTAGCGGGGGGTTACAATGAGCAGTTCTTC.

This clonotype was recorded a few times. The gene calls are TRBV11-2 and TRBJ2-7; a weak D match, TRBD2 (6 bases). Trimming shortened V by 2 bases and J by 3 bases, and 14 bases separated the two germline ends. Germline V lookup: CDR1 SGHAT, CDR2 FQNNGV. The CDR3 is 15 residues long. DNA for the CDR3: TGTGCCAGCAGCTTAACGGTTCCGGGAGACTACGAGCAGTACTTC. Residues: CASSLTVPGDYEQYF.

This clonotype was seen more than once but under ten times. The chain links TRBV27 to TRBJ2-3; a possible D gene is TRBD1 (6 bases). V shed 4 bases and J shed 4 bases, with 9 bases lying between them. From germline, CDR1 is MNHEY and CDR2 SMNVEV (reference sequence). The length of the CDR3 is 13 residues. The DNA of the CDR3 is TGTGCCAGCAGTTCAGGGGTTGCAGATACGCAGTATTTT. Translation gives CASSSGVADTQYF.

As DNA, the CDR3 is TGTGCCAGCAGCTCTCCGACAGGGTTGAGGGCCTACGAGCAGTACTTC. Encoded protein: CASSSPTGLRAYEQYF. This sequence joins TRBV7-8 and TRBJ2-7, with 7 bases aligning to TRBD1. CDR1 and CDR2 from the germline V gene are SGHVS and FQNEAQ. After removal of 4 bases from V and 2 bases from J, the junction contained 11 bases not matched to a gene. The CDR3 is made up of 16 amino acids.

The chain combines TRBV7-9 with TRBJ2-5; D uncertain. This CDR3 is 14 amino acids long. The germline V and J ends were trimmed by 5 bases and 1 base, with 11 bases remaining between them. Germline V CDR1 and CDR2: SEHNR, FQNEAQ (reference sequence). CDR3 DNA sequence: TGTGCCAGCAGCCACCGGGCAGCCCAAGAGACCCAGTACTTC. Translation gives CASSHRAAQETQYF.

V and J are TRBV27 and TRBJ2-1; maybe TRBD2 (6 bases). V was pared by 3 bases and J by 8 bases, with 11 bases between. The V gene's germline CDR1 is MNHEY and CDR2 SMNVEV (reference sequence). The CDR3 is 13 amino acids. CDR3 sequence: CASSFLGEDEQFF. Written as DNA, the CDR3 is TGTGCCAGCAGTTTTCTGGGGGAGGATGAGCAGTTCTTC.

The gene calls are TRBV7-8 and TRBJ2-1, with 8 bases lining up with TRBD1. CDR1 and CDR2 (germline): SGHVS, FQNEAQ. V was clipped by 5 bases and J by 1 base; unmatched bases: 7. This CDR3 has 16 residues. DNA for the CDR3: TGTGCCAGCAGCGGTCAGGGGGCGAAATCCTACAATGAGCAGTTCTTC. Its translation is CASSGQGAKSYNEQFF.

The chain joins TRBV7-2 to TRBJ2-1; the match to TRBD2 covers 16 bases. This CDR3 is built from 19 residues. The V gene end was trimmed by 4 bases and the J gene end by 2 bases; junction bases not matched to a gene: 8. The V gene's germline CDR1 is SGHTA and CDR2 FQGNSA. CDR3 in amino acids: CASSWDPGLAGGPYNEQFF. The CDR3 DNA reads as TGTGCCAGCAGCTGGGACCCGGGACTAGCGGGGGGGCCCTACAATGAGCAGTTCTTC.

This clonotype was seen many times. J is TRBJ1-6 and V is TRBV7-2; possible D gene TRBD1, 5 bases. Trimming removed 2 bases from V and 14 bases from J, with 10 bases in between. Germline V gives CDR1 SGHTA, CDR2 FQGNSA. The CDR3 totals 12 residues. The chain's CDR3 is CASSLRQGTLHF. The CDR3 region has the DNA TGTGCCAGCAGCTTAAGGCAGGGCACCCTCCACTTT.

The chain joins TRBV14 to TRBJ2-1; D call uncertain. Per the germline V gene, CDR1 is SGHDN and CDR2 is FVKESK. This CDR3 has 16 amino acids. V lost 4 bases, J lost 0 bases, and 13 bases lay in between. CDR3 loop: CASSPPPARSYNEQFF. CDR3 in DNA: TGTGCCAGCAGCCCGCCGCCGGCCCGCTCCTACAATGAGCAGTTCTTC.

The chain's CDR3 is CASSQDFVTGEAFF. In nucleotides, the CDR3 is TGCGCCAGCAGCCAAGATTTCGTGACCGGTGAAGCTTTCTTT. This chain connects TRBV4-1 to TRBJ1-1; D gene uncertain. The germline gives CDR1 MGHRA, CDR2 YSYEKL. The CDR3 length is 14 residues. Trimming took 0 bases from V and 7 from J, leaving 12 bases between them.

This clonotype was seen more than once but under ten times. This chain connects TRBV7-6 to TRBJ1-6, with a possible D match to TRBD1 (5 bases). V was trimmed by 5 bases and J by 9 bases, leaving 14 bases between them. From germline, CDR1 is SGHVS and CDR2 FNYEAQ. The CDR3 consists of 14 residues. The chain's CDR3 is CASSPYGGSSPLHF. Written as DNA, the CDR3 is TGTGCCAGCAGCCCCTACGGGGGTAGTTCACCCCTCCACTTT.